Sequencing of this T cell receptor beta chain was carried out in a study of T cell responses to AZD1222 COVID-19 vaccine. Study conclusions and caveats: Donors were chiefly white British, with a greater number of females, and clonal diversity was perhaps underestimated. Baseline seropositivity characterized only six AZD1222 recipients.

Details on this clone: The antigen is unknown.

Germline V gene sequence: CDR1 LNHNV, CDR2 YYDKDF (reference sequence). The CDR3 sequence is 15 residues long. Trimming removed 0 bases from V and 9 bases from J, with 15 bases in between. Produced via immunoSEQ multiplex PCR; TCRdb's table is partial and in-frame only. The table has approximately 130,000 clones, 80% to 95% seen once. The sequencing used peripheral blood, collected on day 0 of AZD1222 vaccination. V and J are TRBV15 and TRBJ2-1; D is tentatively TRBD1 or TRBD2 (5 bases each). The clonotype comes from an adult in good health. The CDR3 nucleotides are TGTGCCACCAGCAGAGACGGGGACGGCCCAGGTGAGCAGTTCTTC. It specifies CATSRDGDGPGEQFF.